This is a list of T cell receptor beta chains from one sample in a study of T cell responses to AZD1222 COVID-19 vaccine. Sequenced by immunoSEQ multiplex PCR; TCRdb stores in-frame clones only, minus some. The table shows 100,000 to 130,000 clones, with 89% occurring only once. Sequenced material: peripheral blood, taken on day 0 of AZD1222 vaccination. The receptors here all came from an adult in good health. Each CDR3 is given with its conserved first and last residue. A D gene is named only where the DNA matches it firmly.

CDR3: CASTPGATGTYEQYF
J: TRBJ2-7
V: TRBV6-5
D: NA

CDR3: CASSPNRDTMYF
J: TRBJ2-7
V: TRBV2
D: NA

CDR3: CASSPFDRSGYTF
J: TRBJ1-2
V: TRBV3-1/TRBV3-2
D: NA

CDR3: CASSSETGIYGYTF
J: TRBJ1-2
V: TRBV19
D: NA

CDR3: CASSPGQGVQPQHF
J: TRBJ1-5
V: TRBV18
D: TRBD1

CDR3: CTSSLRGRGYTF
J: TRBJ1-2
V: TRBV1
D: NA

CDR3: CASSVGSASANTGELFF
J: TRBJ2-2
V: TRBV9
D: NA

CDR3: CASSYDRVTTNEKLFF
J: TRBJ1-4
V: TRBV6-5
D: TRBD1

CDR3: CASKPATSGSGYTF
J: TRBJ1-2
V: TRBV28
D: NA

CDR3: CASSSGTKSETQYF
J: TRBJ2-5
V: TRBV19
D: NA

CDR3: CASSLGSSGNTIYF
J: TRBJ1-3
V: TRBV5-1
D: NA

CDR3: CASSLARGSGYTF
J: TRBJ1-2
V: TRBV7-2
D: NA

CDR3: CASSQESTVRIQKLFF
J: TRBJ1-4
V: TRBV4-3
D: NA

CDR3: CASSLNTGTAYYEQYF
J: TRBJ2-7
V: TRBV6-5
D: NA

CDR3: CATSDTGTSGRTDTQYF
J: TRBJ2-3
V: TRBV24-1
D: TRBD2

CDR3: CASSPQGSNNSPLHF
J: TRBJ1-6
V: TRBV7-3
D: NA

CDR3: CVSSGSTDTQYF
J: TRBJ2-3
V: TRBV28
D: TRBD2

CDR3: CASSYKGGRGTGELFF
J: TRBJ2-2
V: TRBV6-5
D: TRBD2

CDR3: CASSLVQNNSPLHF
J: TRBJ1-6
V: TRBV7-2
D: NA

CDR3: CASSLNLLGATNTGELFF
J: TRBJ2-2
V: TRBV7-2
D: NA

CDR3: CASSLYGLAGYEQYF
J: TRBJ2-7
V: TRBV5-1
D: TRBD2

CDR3: CASSEFSVRTTITNQPQHF
J: TRBJ1-5
V: TRBV6-1
D: NA

CDR3: CASFPPNPAGTEGTNEKLFF
J: TRBJ1-4
V: TRBV28
D: TRBD1

CDR3: CASSLNPRDSPLHF
J: TRBJ1-6
V: TRBV13
D: NA

CDR3: CASSVAAEPLERAFF
J: TRBJ1-1
V: TRBV9
D: NA

CDR3: CASSPLGTIYGYTF
J: TRBJ1-2
V: TRBV4-1
D: NA

CDR3: CASSQDRDSSSGNTIYF
J: TRBJ1-3
V: TRBV4-2
D: NA

CDR3: CASSVSGEGGDGNTIYF
J: TRBJ1-3
V: TRBV9
D: TRBD1

CDR3: CASSIAGDAYNEQFF
J: TRBJ2-1
V: TRBV19
D: NA

CDR3: CASNPRGSGNTIYF
J: TRBJ1-3
V: TRBV6-5
D: NA

CDR3: CASRSFGGTYNEQFF
J: TRBJ2-1
V: TRBV4-1
D: NA

CDR3: CASSGGQGRGLTNTIYF
J: TRBJ1-3
V: TRBV5-1
D: TRBD1

CDR3: CASSWGGTGVNTIYF
J: TRBJ1-3
V: TRBV28
D: TRBD1

CDR3: CASSLNRRDTQYF
J: TRBJ2-3
V: TRBV11-1
D: NA

CDR3: CAWRGTGVYGYTF
J: TRBJ1-2
V: TRBV30
D: NA

CDR3: CASSEPPGRNNSPLHF
J: TRBJ1-6
V: TRBV25-1
D: NA

CDR3: CASSVDNGRGYGYTF
J: TRBJ1-2
V: TRBV9
D: NA

CDR3: CASSFSGNNSPLHF
J: TRBJ1-6
V: TRBV11-2
D: NA

CDR3: CASSPEQGRGEKLFF
J: TRBJ1-4
V: TRBV4-3
D: NA

CDR3: CASSSQAGTSGYEQYF
J: TRBJ2-7
V: TRBV19
D: TRBD2

CDR3: CASSYNADSITEAFF
J: TRBJ1-1
V: TRBV11-3
D: NA

CDR3: CASSQGGGRGRSEQYF
J: TRBJ2-7
V: TRBV4-1
D: NA

CDR3: CASSPGRSQPQHF
J: TRBJ1-5
V: TRBV3-1/TRBV3-2
D: NA

CDR3: CASSRTGTGVYNEQFF
J: TRBJ2-1
V: TRBV4-2
D: TRBD1

CDR3: CASSLGLAAVSYEQYF
J: TRBJ2-7
V: TRBV11-3
D: TRBD2

CDR3: CASSLPGTGGSGYTF
J: TRBJ1-2
V: TRBV11-1
D: TRBD1

CDR3: CASSTSTGELFF
J: TRBJ2-2
V: TRBV9
D: NA

CDR3: CASSYSADRSTEAFF
J: TRBJ1-1
V: TRBV6-2/TRBV6-3
D: NA

CDR3: CASKQGMGTEAFF
J: TRBJ1-1
V: TRBV19
D: NA

CDR3: CASSQDGGITEAFF
J: TRBJ1-1
V: TRBV3-1/TRBV3-2
D: NA